The rows below give T cell receptor beta chains drawn from one sample of a study of cytomegalovirus exposure and HLA in healthy donors. Profiling relied on immunoSEQ multiplex PCR, and the TCRdb table lists in-frame clones only, not all of them. The table shows 120,000 to 150,000 clones, with approximately 86% occurring only once. Sequenced: PBMCs. These receptors originate from a man aged 18 to 29 in good health and CMV-seropositive. CDR3s include the opening cysteine and the closing phenylalanine or tryptophan. A D gene is named only where the DNA matches it firmly. Clone sizes are given selectively: once, few, many, or a class where the clone is expanded.

j_call clone_size v_call d_call cdr3_aa cdr3_nt
TRBJ1-2 NA TRBV6-1 NA CASKMTANYGYTF TGTGCCAGCAAGATGACAGCTAACTATGGCTACACCTTC
TRBJ1-1 NA TRBV4-1 TRBD1 CASSQAQGAYTEAFF TGCGCCAGCAGCCAAGCACAGGGGGCATACACTGAAGCTTTCTTT
TRBJ2-7 NA TRBV15 NA CATSRDPQREQYF TGTGCCACCAGCAGAGATCCCCAGCGCGAGCAGTACTTC
TRBJ1-2 NA TRBV9 TRBD1 CASSTQTGSAYGYTF TGTGCCAGCAGCACACAGACAGGGTCGGCCTATGGCTACACCTTC
TRBJ2-3 NA TRBV5-1 TRBD2 CASSHLAGGQKDTQYF TGCGCCAGCAGCCACTTAGCGGGGGGGCAAAAGGATACGCAGTATTTT
TRBJ2-2 NA TRBV11-2 NA CANSPANTGELFF TGTGCCAACTCCCCCGCGAACACCGGGGAGCTGTTTTTT
TRBJ2-7 few TRBV7-9 NA CASSLVGVRNEQYF TGTGCCAGCAGCTTAGTGGGAGTCAGGAACGAGCAGTACTTC
TRBJ2-7 NA TRBV27 TRBD2 CASSPLTGGPHEQYF TGTGCCAGCAGTCCCCTAACGGGAGGGCCCCACGAGCAGTACTTC
TRBJ2-5 NA TRBV29-1 TRBD2 CSGGGLAETQYF TGCAGCGGAGGGGGACTAGCGGAGACCCAGTACTTC
TRBJ2-7 NA TRBV6-5 TRBD2 CASTGLAGGYEQYF TGTGCCAGCACGGGACTAGCGGGAGGTTACGAGCAGTACTTC
TRBJ1-1 few TRBV25-1 TRBD1 CASSDTQGANTEAFF TGTGCCAGCAGTGATACGCAGGGGGCGAACACTGAAGCTTTCTTT
TRBJ2-2 NA TRBV6-5 TRBD1 CASTPGQGSTGELFF TGTGCCAGCACTCCGGGACAGGGGAGCACCGGGGAGCTGTTTTTT
TRBJ2-7 NA TRBV6-1 NA CASKIDRPSSYEQYF TGTGCCAGCAAAATAGACAGGCCAAGCTCCTACGAGCAGTACTTC
TRBJ2-3 NA TRBV11-2 NA CASSLDWEGLSAHDTQYF TGTGCCAGCAGCTTAGATTGGGAAGGACTCTCCGCACATGATACGCAGTATTTT
TRBJ1-5 NA TRBV7-2 NA CASSFRGDQPQHF TGTGCCAGCAGCTTCCGGGGGGATCAGCCCCAGCATTTT
TRBJ1-1 NA TRBV19 NA CASSQDTYTEAFF TGTGCCAGTAGTCAGGACACCTACACTGAAGCTTTCTTT
TRBJ2-7 NA TRBV5-6 NA CASSPVQGVHEQYF TGTGCCAGCAGCCCCGTACAGGGCGTCCACGAGCAGTACTTC
TRBJ1-2 NA TRBV25-1 TRBD1 CASSEISTGGPGYTF TGTGCCAGCAGTGAAATATCAACAGGGGGCCCAGGCTACACCTTC
TRBJ2-7 once TRBV5-1 TRBD2 CASGTSGTYYSSYEQYF TGCGCCAGCGGCACTAGCGGGACTTATTACAGCTCCTACGAGCAGTACTTC
TRBJ1-6 few TRBV5-1 NA CASSLDGSPLHF TGCGCCAGCAGCCTAGACGGTTCACCCCTCCACTTT
TRBJ1-2 few TRBV25-1 TRBD1 CASSPGGSGYTF TGTGCCAGCAGCCCAGGGGGCTCCGGCTACACCTTC
TRBJ2-2 NA TRBV10-3 NA CAIRIHGELFF TGTGCCATCAGAATCCACGGGGAGCTGTTTTTT
TRBJ2-1 NA TRBV11-2 TRBD2 CASSRLAGSEQFF TGTGCCAGCAGTCGACTAGCTGGTAGTGAGCAGTTCTTC
TRBJ1-2 NA TRBV10-1 NA CASSGWTGENYGYTF TGCGCCAGCAGTGGGTGGACGGGAGAGAACTATGGCTACACCTTC
TRBJ1-5 NA TRBV19 TRBD1 CASASGQGSPAQHF TGTGCCAGTGCCTCGGGACAGGGGTCCCCGGCCCAGCATTTT
TRBJ1-1 once TRBV29-1 NA CSVLTGSGGTEAFF TGCAGCGTCCTCACCGGGTCTGGAGGCACTGAAGCTTTCTTT
TRBJ2-5 NA TRBV4-1 NA CASSPTGETQYF TGCGCCAGCAGCCCGACTGGAGAGACCCAGTACTTC
TRBJ2-7 once TRBV7-9 TRBD1 CASSSGQGFTYEQYF TGTGCCAGCAGCTCGGGACAGGGGTTTACTTACGAGCAGTACTTC
TRBJ1-2 NA TRBV30 NA CAWSATGSTNYGYTF TGTGCCTGGAGTGCGACAGGATCTACTAACTATGGCTACACCTTC
TRBJ2-7 NA TRBV9 TRBD1 CASSFRQGPTYEQYF TGTGCCAGCAGCTTCCGACAGGGGCCGACCTACGAGCAGTACTTC